Shown below are 24 T cell receptor beta chains from a single sample sequenced in a study of T cell repertoires in cytomegalovirus infection. One entry per CDR3 protein, called by TCRdb with MiXCR from the reads. The repertoire holds roughly 320,000 distinct CDR3 sequences, with over 7.5% as singletons. Sequenced input: PBMCs. The receptors come from a human donor in good health (CMV status not recorded). Some clones in this sample may be carry-over from other donors' samples.

The sample holds many counts of this clonotype. V usage is TRBV7-6 and J usage is TRBJ1-5; D is possibly TRBD1 (5 bases). CDR1 and CDR2 from the germline V gene are SGHVS and FNYEAQ. The ends were cut back, 4 bases at V and 2 bases at J, with 12 bases in the middle. The CDR3 is 15 amino acids. This chain's CDR3 is CASSSRGPGNQPQHF. CDR3 coding DNA: TGTGCCAGCAGCTCTCGGGGACCCGGCAATCAGCCCCAGCATTTT.

The table lists this clonotype with many counts. V gene TRBV20-1 combines with J gene TRBJ2-7; D is unresolved. Germline CDR1 reads DFQATT; CDR2 reads SNEGSKA (reference sequence). This CDR3 has 12 residues. Trimming stripped 0 bases from V and 2 bases from J, with 5 bases between. DNA of the CDR3: TGCAGTGCTAGAGATGGGGCCTACGAGCAGTACTTC. It is translated as CSARDGAYEQYF.

V and J are TRBV25-1 and TRBJ1-5, with D uncertain. Germline values: CDR1 MGHDK, CDR2 SYGVNS. The CDR3 runs 13 residues. Trimming took 3 bases from V and 9 from J, leaving 12 bases between them. The CDR3 protein is CASSEGGQRPQHF. The CDR3 DNA reads as TGTGCCAGCAGTGAGGGAGGCCAACGGCCCCAGCATTTT.

This clonotype came up many times. The chain uses TRBV14 and TRBJ2-5, with D unclear. CDR3 length: 14 amino acids. The V gene's germline CDR1 is SGHDN and CDR2 FVKESK. V lost 1 base, J lost 2 bases, and 8 bases lay in between. The CDR3 loop reads CASSQGARQETQYF. The CDR3 DNA reads as TGTGCCAGCAGCCAAGGGGCCAGACAAGAGACCCAGTACTTC.

This clonotype came up many times. V is TRBV6-1 and J is TRBJ2-7; 13 positions agree with TRBD2. The CDR3 is 16 amino acids. Germline assignment: CDR1 MNHNS and CDR2 SASEGT. Losses at the gene ends were 6 bases for V and 4 bases for J; bases not matched to a gene: 9. CDR3 sequence reads: CASSDIGTSGKYEQYF. The CDR3 DNA reads TGTGCCAGCAGCGACATAGGGACTAGCGGGAAGTACGAGCAGTACTTC.

This clonotype was seen more than once but under ten times. This chain connects TRBV5-1 to TRBJ1-4; a possible D gene is TRBD1 (5 bases). The germline gives CDR1 SGHRS, CDR2 YFSETQ. With 1 base removed from V and 3 bases from J, the gap between germline ends came to 13 bases. The CDR3 totals 16 residues. In DNA form, the CDR3 reads TGCGCCAGCAGCTTGCAAGGGGCGATGGCTAATGAAAAACTGTTTTTT. Translation gives CASSLQGAMANEKLFF.

In its sample, this clonotype was seen a few times. The J gene is TRBJ2-7, the V gene TRBV7-2; 11 bases align to TRBD2. V was clipped by 5 bases and J by 4 bases; unmatched bases: 19. The CDR3 covers 19 residues. Germline lookup yields CDR1 SGHTA and CDR2 FQGNSA. Here the CDR3 DNA reads TGTGCCAGCAGCCCTCGGGGGACTAGCGGCCATCGGGGATCTTACGAGCAGTACTTC. Protein sequence: CASSPRGTSGHRGSYEQYF.

This clonotype appeared a few times. The V call is TRBV28, the J call TRBJ1-3; D is ambiguous. The CDR3 is made up of 16 amino acids. CDR1 is MDHEN and CDR2 is SYDVKM in the germline V gene. Trimming took off 3 bases at V and 2 bases at J, with 14 bases between the two ends. Here the CDR3 reads CASSFHSGGTGNTIYF. The CDR3 nucleotides are TGTGCCAGCAGTTTCCACTCAGGTGGAACTGGAAACACCATATATTTT.

The sample holds many counts of this clonotype. The V and J genes are TRBV6-1 and TRBJ1-4; D gene unclear. Deletions cut 7 bases from V and 7 bases from J, with 22 bases between. The CDR3 length is 16 residues. CDR1 is MNHNS and CDR2 is SASEGT in the germline V gene. Here the CDR3 DNA reads TGTGCCAGCATTCGAAGCCCGGATTGGGTGGGTGAAAAACTGTTTTTT. Protein product: CASIRSPDWVGEKLFF.

This clonotype was picked up a small number of times. V and J are TRBV3-1 and TRBJ2-7, with D maybe TRBD2 (5 bases). This CDR3 has 14 amino acids. Trimming took off 4 bases at V and 2 bases at J, with 12 bases between the two ends. Germline CDR1 reads LGHDT; CDR2 reads YNNKEL (reference sequence). The CDR3 DNA reads as TGTGCCAGCAGCCCGTACAGCGGCACCTACGAGCAGTACTTC. This gives the protein CASSPYSGTYEQYF.

CDR3 sequence reads: CASADRSSYNSPLHF. As DNA, the CDR3 is TGTGCCAGTGCGGACAGGAGCTCCTATAATTCACCCCTCCACTTT. The chain uses TRBV19 and TRBJ1-6; 7 nucleotides match TRBD1. V lost 8 bases to trimming and J lost 0 bases; unmatched junction nucleotides: 4. From germline, CDR1 is LNHDA and CDR2 SQIVND (reference sequence). This CDR3 has 15 amino acids. Complete variable domain (other parts from reference TRBV19 and TRBJ1-6): DGGITQSPKYLFRKEGQNVTLSCEQNLNHDAMYWYRQDPGQGLRLIYYSQIVNDFQKGDIAEGYSVSREKKESFPLTVTSAQKNPTAFYLCASADRSSYNSPLHFGNGTRLTVT.

This chain uses TRBV6-6 with TRBJ1-5, with D maybe TRBD1 (6 bases). Trimming shortened V by 2 bases and J by 6 bases, and 20 bases separated the two germline ends. The CDR3 has 17 residues. Per germline, CDR1 MNHNY and CDR2 SVGAGI (reference sequence). The DNA of the CDR3 is TGTGCCAGCAGTTACGACCCTATATCAGGGGATCGTCAGCCCCAGCATTTT. It is translated as CASSYDPISGDRQPQHF.

For the CDR3, the DNA is TGTGCCAGTAGTATATGGACTAGCGGGAGGAATGAGCAGTTCTTC. Its translation: CASSIWTSGRNEQFF. This chain joins TRBV19 and TRBJ2-1, with TRBD2 matching 14 bases. With 2 bases clipped from V and 7 bases from J, the junction kept 1 base outside the gene matches. Germline V gene sequence: CDR1 LNHDA, CDR2 SQIVND (reference sequence). The CDR3 sequence is 15 residues long. The full variable domain, its missing parts supplied by reference TRBV19 and TRBJ2-1, is DGGITQSPKYLFRKEGQNVTLSCEQNLNHDAMYWYRQDPGQGLRLIYYSQIVNDFQKGDIAEGYSVSREKKESFPLTVTSAQKNPTAFYLCASSIWTSGRNEQFFGPGTRLTVL.

DNA of the CDR3: TGTGCCAGCAGTTACCCCCGAGGACAAGCCTACGAGCAGTACTTC. Residues: CASSYPRGQAYEQYF. The chain recombines TRBV6-2 or TRBV6-3 with TRBJ2-7, with a possible D match to TRBD1 (5 bases). Trimming pared 2 bases from V and 2 bases from J, leaving 13 bases between. Germline V gives CDR1 MNHEY, CDR2 SVGEGT. The CDR3 has 15 residues.

The chain recombines TRBV6-5 with TRBJ1-1, with TRBD1 matching 8 bases. The V gene's germline CDR1 is MNHEY and CDR2 SVGAGI. J lost 7 bases, V lost 3 bases, and 16 bases had no gene match. This CDR3 region has 17 residues. CDR3 DNA: TGTGCCAGCAGTTATAGGTCCGCAAGCAGGGGGCGTATTGAAGCTTTCTTT. Protein product: CASSYRSASRGRIEAFF.

The J gene is TRBJ2-5, the V gene TRBV27, with D tentatively TRBD2 (5 bases). This CDR3 region has 14 residues. The V gene's germline CDR1 is MNHEY and CDR2 SMNVEV (reference sequence). V was cut by 3 bases and J by 5 bases, with 13 bases left in between. The CDR3 loop is CASSFSPSSETQYF. The CDR3 DNA is TGTGCCAGCAGTTTTAGTCCTAGCTCGGAGACCCAGTACTTC.

The sample holds a few counts of this clonotype. J is TRBJ2-7 and V is TRBV19, with D maybe TRBD1 (6 bases). V shed 5 bases and J shed 2 bases, with 10 bases lying between them. The CDR3 runs to 13 residues. Germline CDR1 and CDR2: LNHDA and SQIVND (reference sequence). DNA of the CDR3: TGTGCCAGTAGTTACAGGGAAACCTACGAGCAGTACTTC. Translating it yields CASSYRETYEQYF.

The CDR3 region has the DNA TGTGCCAGCAGCTTAGATGGCCCCGGCCACGAGCAGTACTTC. Amino acid sequence: CASSLDGPGHEQYF. The rearrangement joins TRBV7-6 to TRBJ2-7; D unclear. Trimming shortened V by 1 base and J by 5 bases, and 12 bases separated the two germline ends. The V gene's germline CDR1 is SGHVS and CDR2 FNYEAQ. This CDR3 spans 14 amino acids.

This clonotype was counted only a few times. Germline and junction disagree at one end, which may indicate a read error. The rearrangement links TRBV6-6 to TRBJ2-7; 14 positions agree with TRBD2. Germline V lookup: CDR1 MNHNY, CDR2 SVGAGI (reference sequence). CDR3 length: 14 residues. The CDR3 is CASSPTGLAGVSHF. In DNA, the CDR3 is TGTGCCAGCAGTCCGACGGGACTAGCGGGGGTATCGCACTTC.

This clonotype has just a few counts. J is TRBJ1-5 and V is TRBV4-2; D uncertain. The germline V gene has CDR1 LGHNA and CDR2 YNFKEQ. Deletions cut 1 base from V and 1 base from J, with 11 bases between. This CDR3 is 16 amino acids long. CDR3 nucleotide sequence: TGTGCCAGCAGCCAAGGTACCGGGGAGAGCAATCAGCCCCAGCATTTT. This sequence encodes CASSQGTGESNQPQHF.

There are many counts of this clonotype. J is TRBJ1-2 and V is TRBV12-3 or TRBV12-4; 9 positions agree with TRBD1. The length of the CDR3 is 14 residues. V was clipped by 7 bases and J by 7 bases; unmatched bases: 10. CDR3 region: CASTPGQGFGGYTF. The DNA of the CDR3 is TGTGCCAGCACCCCGGGACAGGGATTCGGTGGCTACACCTTC.

This clonotype has a handful of counts. This chain links TRBV29-1 with TRBJ2-1, with D unresolved. This CDR3 is 15 amino acids long. Germline assignment: CDR1 SQVTM and CDR2 ANQGSEA. V was pared by 4 bases and J by 7 bases, with 20 bases between. CDR3 sequence reads: CSVGVNEISRNEQFF. The CDR3 DNA reads TGCAGCGTTGGGGTCAATGAAATTTCCCGGAATGAGCAGTTCTTC.

This clonotype was counted only a few times. The gene calls are TRBV23-1 and TRBJ2-5, with TRBD2 as a possible D gene (5 bases). TRBV23-1 carries the ORF label, with uncertain function. There are 15 residues in the CDR3. V lost 0 bases to trimming and J lost 5 bases, with 13 bases between them. CDR3 DNA: TGCGCCAGCAGTCAATCGCTCCTAGCTCCGGAGACCCAGTACTTC. This encodes CASSQSLLAPETQYF.

The chain has TRBV20-1 and TRBJ2-2; D gene unclear. The germline V and J ends were trimmed by 0 bases and 1 base, with 6 bases remaining between them. This CDR3 is built from 14 residues. Per the germline V gene, CDR1 is DFQATT and CDR2 is SNEGSKA (reference sequence). For the CDR3, the DNA is TGCAGTGCTAGAGAAGGGTGGAACACCGGGGAGCTGTTTTTT. The encoded protein is CSAREGWNTGELFF.